The sample holds many counts of the clone carrying this T cell receptor (beta chain). Its antigen remains unknown. The source of the sample is a study of T cell repertoires in cytomegalovirus infection. Study information: CMV infection together with matching HLA type was indicated by public TCR beta signatures. Overall study findings and caveats: CMV-specific HLA-C-restricted TCR beta clonotypes dominated the ex vivo response. Summed frequency of shared TCR beta families picked out CMV carriers who also had the relevant HLA.

In TCRdb, the reads were re-called with MiXCR into one record per CDR3 protein. The sample has under 150,000 distinct CDR3 sequences, roughly 25% seen once; the top ten hold roughly 33%. This receptor was taken from a human donor in good health (CMV status not recorded). Some clones in this sample may be carry-over from other donors' samples. Sequences were obtained from PBMCs, sequenced either directly or after in vitro stimulation (not recorded which).

CDR3 in amino acids: CASSLASGLNRRSPLHF. CDR3 DNA: TGTGCCAGCAGCTTAGCATCAGGGCTTAATCGTCGTTCACCCCTCCACTTT. The chain employs TRBV7-9 and TRBJ1-6, with D perhaps TRBD1 (5 bases). The CDR3 totals 17 residues. From germline, CDR1 is SEHNR and CDR2 FQNEAQ (reference sequence). The V gene lost 0 bases and the J gene lost 9 bases, with 18 bases spanning the gap.